One sample yielded the 17 T cell receptor beta chains listed below, sequenced in a study of immune characteristics of hereditary and idiopathic chronic pancreatitis. Produced via immunoSEQ multiplex PCR; TCRdb's table is partial and in-frame only. The sample shows just under 6,000 clones, roughly 74% of them seen only once. Chronic pancreatitis tissue was collected during total pancreatectomy with islet autotransplantation. Sequenced: pancreas tissue with hereditary chronic pancreatitis. The receptor set was obtained from a human donor with chronic pancreatitis.

This chain joins TRBV19 and TRBJ1-2; no firm D call. Germline V gives CDR1 LNHDA, CDR2 SQIVND (reference sequence). The V end was cut by 5 bases, the J end by 6 bases, with 10 bases between. The CDR3 runs 12 residues. DNA of the CDR3: TGTGCCAGTAGTTCCAACACCCATGGCTACACCTTC. Residues: CASSSNTHGYTF.

The genes are TRBV7-9 and TRBJ2-6; D unresolved. In germline, CDR1 is SEHNR, CDR2 FQNEAQ (reference sequence). CDR3 length: 18 residues. V lost 5 bases to trimming and J lost 5 bases, with 22 bases between them. The CDR3 nucleotides are TGTGCCAGCAGCCAAGTACAATACATGACAAGTCGGGCCAACGTCCTGACTTTC. Translation gives CASSQVQYMTSRANVLTF.

Note on this clone: At the DNA level, this CDR3 is encoded by other sequences in the same sample as well. The chain recombines TRBV6-5 with TRBJ2-7; 10 nucleotides agree with TRBD1. The J segment lost 5 bases and the V segment lost 6 bases, leaving 4 bases of the junction unmatched. The CDR3 runs to 13 residues. Germline CDR1 and CDR2: MNHEY and SVGAGI. The DNA of the CDR3 is TGTGCCAGCAGCCGGGACAGGGGTCACGAGCAGTACGTC. Translating gives CASSRDRGHEQYV.

The chain couples TRBV6-2 or TRBV6-3 to TRBJ2-5; the match to TRBD2 covers 12 bases. This CDR3 is 18 amino acids long. Germline trimming cut 2 bases from V and 5 bases from J; bases unmatched to any gene: 12. CDR1 is MNHEY and CDR2 is SVGEGT in the germline V gene. The CDR3 loop is CASSYILAGGPLRETQYF. The CDR3 nucleotides are TGTGCCAGCAGTTACATACTAGCGGGGGGACCCCTGCGGGAGACCCAGTACTTC.

This clone was recorded once. The chain has TRBV10-3 and TRBJ1-2; 10 bases map to TRBD1. The CDR3 loop spans 20 amino acids. In germline, CDR1 is ENHRY, CDR2 SYGVKD. V was clipped by 0 bases and J by 4 bases; unmatched bases: 17. Here the CDR3 DNA reads TGTGCCATCAGTGAGTCGACTCTGGGACAGGGGCTCTCCTCGAGCTATGGCTACACCTTC. Its translation: CAISESTLGQGLSSSYGYTF.

This clone was counted once. This rearrangement joins TRBV10-3 to TRBJ2-1; 10 positions agree with TRBD2. The germline gives CDR1 ENHRY, CDR2 SYGVKD. V lost 2 bases, J lost 6 bases, and 1 base stayed unmatched. The length of the CDR3 is 14 residues. The CDR3 reads CAISEGLAANEQFF. CDR3 nucleotides: TGTGCCATCAGTGAGGGACTAGCGGCCAATGAGCAGTTCTTC.

The CDR3 coding sequence is TGTGCCACCAGTGATTTAGGCAGGGTCAATGAGCAGTTCTTC. Protein: CATSDLGRVNEQFF. The chain has TRBV24-1 and TRBJ2-1, with TRBD1 as a possible D gene (5 bases). CDR3 length equals 14 residues. The ends were cut back, 1 base at V and 6 bases at J, with 9 bases in the middle. CDR1 and CDR2 from the germline V gene are KGHDR and SFDVKD.

In its sample, this clone was seen a few times. This rearrangement joins TRBV28 to TRBJ1-5; D remains ambiguous. This CDR3 region has 14 residues. The germline V gene has CDR1 MDHEN and CDR2 SYDVKM. Trimming pared 7 bases from V and 0 bases from J, leaving 10 bases between. CDR3 nucleotide sequence: TGTGCCAGCACCCCCACCCTTAGCAATCAGCCCCAGCATTTT. Translation gives CASTPTLSNQPQHF. The complete variable domain, with remaining parts taken from reference TRBV28 and TRBJ1-5, reads DVKVTQSSRYLVKRTGEKVFLECVQDMDHENMFWYRQDPGLGLRLIYFSYDVKMKEKGDIPEGYSVSREKKERFSLILESASTNQTSMYLCASTPTLSNQPQHFGDGTRLSIL.

This chain uses TRBV12-3 or TRBV12-4 with TRBJ1-5; D unresolved. The CDR3 loop spans 12 amino acids. Trimming cost V 5 bases and J 6 bases, with 8 bases left between them. The CDR3 region is CASSRRGQPQHF. CDR3 DNA: TGTGCCAGCAGTAGGCGTGGTCAGCCCCAGCATTTT.

J is TRBJ2-5 and V is TRBV28, with 13 bases lining up with TRBD2. The CDR3 length is 17 residues. In germline, CDR1 is MDHEN, CDR2 SYDVKM. The ends lost 5 bases at V and 5 bases at J; junction bases unmatched: 11. CDR3 DNA: TGTGCCAGCAGTCGGACTAGCGGGGGTCCTACGCGGGAGACCCAGTACTTC. Its translation is CASSRTSGGPTRETQYF.

This clone is large by share. The chain carries TRBV9 and TRBJ2-3, with TRBD1 as a possible D gene (5 bases). This CDR3 contains 14 residues. The V end was cut by 0 bases, the J end by 6 bases, with 11 bases between. The germline gives CDR1 SGDLS, CDR2 YYNGEE. CDR3 DNA sequence: TGTGCCAGCAGCGTAGTAGGGGTGGAGGATACGCAGTATTTT. This gives the protein CASSVVGVEDTQYF. The full variable domain, completed using reference TRBV9 and TRBJ2-3, is DSGVTQTPKHLITATGQRVTLRCSPRSGDLSVYWYQQSLDQGLQFLIQYYNGEERAKGNILERFSAQQFPDLHSELNLSSLELGDSALYFCASSVVGVEDTQYFGPGTRLTVL.

In its sample, this clone was seen a few times. V usage is TRBV5-6 and J usage is TRBJ1-2, with 9 positions matching TRBD1. The junction had 4 bases not matched to a gene; V was cut back by 4 bases and J by 6 bases. CDR1 SGHDT and CDR2 YYEEEE come from the germline V gene. The CDR3 loop spans 13 amino acids. The CDR3 bases are TGTGCCAGCAGCCTCCGGACAGGGGATGGCTACACCTTC. Encoded protein: CASSLRTGDGYTF.

The rearrangement links TRBV18 to TRBJ1-5; no firm D call. The CDR3 contains 13 residues. V was pared by 6 bases and J by 4 bases, with 10 bases between. The germline CDR1 and CDR2 sequences are KGHSH and LQKENI. CDR3 bases: TGTGCCAGCTCCGCGGCCTATAATCAGCCCCAGCATTTT. This sequence encodes CASSAAYNQPQHF.

This rearrangement joins TRBV4-3 to TRBJ1-2; 7 nucleotides agree with TRBD1. Germline values: CDR1 LGHNA, CDR2 YSLEER. The CDR3 spans 18 residues. V trimming: 0 bases; J trimming: 4 bases; junction bases outside the gene matches: 14. In DNA form, the CDR3 reads TGCGCCAGCAGCCAAGACCCAGACAGGGACCTCCCACTCTATGGCTACACCTTC. Its translation: CASSQDPDRDLPLYGYTF.

The chain carries TRBV20-1 and TRBJ2-5; tentative D call: TRBD1 (6 bases). Looked up from germline, CDR1 is DFQATT and CDR2 is SNEGSKA (reference sequence). V lost 7 bases, J lost 1 base, and 7 bases lay in between. The CDR3 has 11 amino acids. Here the CDR3 DNA reads TGCAGTGGACAGGCCCAAGAGACCCAGTACTTC. Protein product: CSGQAQETQYF.

The V gene is TRBV9, the J gene TRBJ1-2; 7 bases are a match to TRBD1. The V gene's germline CDR1 is SGDLS and CDR2 YYNGEE. This CDR3 contains 13 residues. The ends lost 5 bases at V and 7 bases at J; junction bases unmatched: 8. CDR3 residues: CASRDQGVTGYTF. CDR3 DNA: TGTGCCAGCAGGGATCAGGGGGTTACTGGCTACACCTTC.

V and J are TRBV28 and TRBJ2-7; D gene ambiguous. The CDR3 loop spans 16 amino acids. V was trimmed by 2 bases and J by 4 bases, leaving 18 bases between them. The germline V gene has CDR1 MDHEN and CDR2 SYDVKM. The CDR3 DNA reads as TGTGCCAGCAGTTTACCCCGGCCTTGGGGTTTGTACGAGCAGTACTTC. Translated: CASSLPRPWGLYEQYF.